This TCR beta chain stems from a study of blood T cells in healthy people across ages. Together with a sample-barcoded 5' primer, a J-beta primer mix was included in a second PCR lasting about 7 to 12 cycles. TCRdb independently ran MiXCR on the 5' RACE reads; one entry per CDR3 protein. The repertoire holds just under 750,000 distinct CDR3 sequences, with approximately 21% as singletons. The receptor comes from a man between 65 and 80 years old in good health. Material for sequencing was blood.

The CDR3 nucleotides are TGTGCCATTCCAAAAGGACTAGCGGGAGCTACAACCGGGGAGCTGTTTTTT. Its translation is CAIPKGLAGATTGELFF. The rearrangement links TRBV6-2 or TRBV6-3 to TRBJ2-2; 13 bases fit TRBD2. V gave up 10 bases and J gave up 5 bases; unmatched junction bases: 13. The CDR3 has 17 residues. Germline loops: CDR1 MNHEY, CDR2 SVGEGT.